A single sample gave rise to the 10 T cell receptor beta chains below, sequenced in a study of shared clonotypes between healthy human individuals. Measured with immunoSEQ multiplex PCR; TCRdb has only the in-frame clones, and not every one. The data contain some 490,000 clones, almost 80% of them singletons. Sequenced sample: PBMCs. These receptors came from a woman between 40 and 55 years old in good health. Some clones in this sample may be carry-over from other donors' samples.

With regard to this clone: The identical CDR3 is also encoded by other nucleotide sequences in the sample. V usage is TRBV7-7 and J usage is TRBJ2-2, with 9 bases that match TRBD2. The CDR3 spans 15 residues. Germline V gene lookup returns CDR1 SSHAT and CDR2 FNYEAQ (reference sequence). With V trimmed by 3 bases and J by 4 bases, 3 bases remained unmatched. CDR3 protein: CASSLLSGSTGELFF. The DNA for the CDR3 is TGTGCCAGCAGCTTGCTTAGCGGGAGCACCGGGGAGCTGTTTTTT.

V is TRBV6-4 and J is TRBJ2-2; no clear D gene. Between the trimmed V and J ends, which lost 4 bases and 0 bases, there was a span of 3 bases. The CDR3 is 13 amino acids. The germline CDR1 and CDR2 sequences are MRHNA and SNTAGT. CDR3 in amino acids: CASSGTNTGELFF. CDR3 DNA: TGTGCCAGCAGTGGAACGAACACCGGGGAGCTGTTTTTT.

Worth noting for this clone: A much larger clone is a single base away; this may be a read error. Other DNA sequences in the same sample also yield this CDR3. This sequence joins TRBV7-9 and TRBJ2-5; D is unclear. Trimming took off 1 base at V and 5 bases at J, with 14 bases between the two ends. Germline assignment: CDR1 SEHNR and CDR2 FQNEAQ (reference sequence). The CDR3 covers 15 residues. For the CDR3, the DNA is TGTGCCAGCAGCTTAGAGGTGACTGGATTGGAGACCCAGTACTTC. Encoded protein: CASSLEVTGLETQYF.

The chain is built from TRBV30 and TRBJ1-4, with D perhaps TRBD1 (6 bases). The CDR3 consists of 16 residues. CDR1 and CDR2 (germline): GTSNPN, SVGIG (reference sequence). V lost 0 bases and J lost 2, with 13 bases in between. CDR3 bases: TGTGCCTGGAGTGTTTCCCGGGGGCCCACTAATGAAAAACTGTTTTTT. This sequence encodes CAWSVSRGPTNEKLFF.

The chain links TRBV30 to TRBJ2-5; 8 nucleotides line up with TRBD2. The junction had 3 bases not matched to a gene; V was cut back by 2 bases and J by 4 bases. The germline gives CDR1 GTSNPN, CDR2 SVGIG (reference sequence). There are 13 residues in the CDR3. The CDR3 region is CAWSRAGVETQYF. As DNA, the CDR3 is TGTGCCTGGAGTCGAGCGGGAGTAGAGACCCAGTACTTC.

The chain carries TRBV2 and TRBJ1-2; TRBD1 is a possible D gene (5 bases). V was clipped by 1 base and J by 5 bases, with 11 bases between them. The CDR3 covers 14 residues. Looked up from germline, CDR1 is SNHLY and CDR2 is FYNNEI. The CDR3 nucleotides read TGTGCCAGCAGTGAAGTTGACAGTTCATATGGCTACACCTTC. Translating it yields CASSEVDSSYGYTF.

CDR3 amino acids: CASSETRSAHSYEQYF. Written as DNA, the CDR3 is TGCGCCAGCAGTGAGACGAGGTCAGCCCACTCCTACGAGCAGTACTTC. The chain joins TRBV10-2 to TRBJ2-7; D gene uncertain. The CDR3 has 16 residues. Germline V gene lookup returns CDR1 WSHSY and CDR2 SAAADI. Trimming stripped 2 bases from V and 0 bases from J, with 14 bases between.

V usage is TRBV11-2 and J usage is TRBJ1-2, with D possibly being TRBD1 (5 bases). V lost 2 bases and J lost 4, with 11 bases in between. The CDR3 runs to 14 residues. Germline CDR1 reads SGHAT; CDR2 reads FQNNGV. Here the CDR3 reads CASSLIQGSYGYTF. CDR3 sequence (DNA): TGTGCCAGCAGCTTAATCCAGGGCTCCTATGGCTACACCTTC.

J is TRBJ2-3 and V is TRBV30; D unresolved. Trimming removed 4 bases at V and 7 bases at J, with 9 bases between. CDR3 size: 11 residues. Germline V gene sequence: CDR1 GTSNPN, CDR2 SVGIG (reference sequence). CDR3 DNA: TGTGCCTGGACCCATCAGCATACGCAGTATTTT. Translating it yields CAWTHQHTQYF. Using reference TRBV30 and TRBJ2-3 for the parts outside the CDR3, the full variable domain is SQTIHQWPATLVQPVGSPLSLECTVEGTSNPNLYWYRQAAGRGLQLLFYSVGIGQISSEVPQNLSASRPQDRQFILSSKKLLLSDSGFYLCAWTHQHTQYFGPGTRLTVL.

V gene TRBV9 combines with J gene TRBJ1-2, with TRBD1 identical over 9 bases. Germline V gene data show CDR1 as SGDLS and CDR2 as YYNGEE. V dropped 4 bases and J dropped 4; count of bases not matched to a gene: 5. The CDR3 contains 14 residues. The CDR3 sequence: CASSLTGGGYGYTF. The CDR3 DNA reads as TGTGCCAGCAGCCTAACAGGGGGCGGCTATGGCTACACCTTC.